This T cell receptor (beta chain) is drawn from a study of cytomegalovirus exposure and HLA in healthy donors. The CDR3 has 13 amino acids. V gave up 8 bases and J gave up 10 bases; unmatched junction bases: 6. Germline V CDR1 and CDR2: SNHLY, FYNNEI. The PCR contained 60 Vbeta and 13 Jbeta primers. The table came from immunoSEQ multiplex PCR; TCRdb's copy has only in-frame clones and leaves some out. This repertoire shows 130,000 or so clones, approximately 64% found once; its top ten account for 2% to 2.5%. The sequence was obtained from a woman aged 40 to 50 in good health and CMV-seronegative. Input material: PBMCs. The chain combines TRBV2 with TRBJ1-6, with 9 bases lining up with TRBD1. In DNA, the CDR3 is TGTGCCAGCGTGGGACAGGGACGGTCACCCCTCCACTTT. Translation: CASVGQGRSPLHF.